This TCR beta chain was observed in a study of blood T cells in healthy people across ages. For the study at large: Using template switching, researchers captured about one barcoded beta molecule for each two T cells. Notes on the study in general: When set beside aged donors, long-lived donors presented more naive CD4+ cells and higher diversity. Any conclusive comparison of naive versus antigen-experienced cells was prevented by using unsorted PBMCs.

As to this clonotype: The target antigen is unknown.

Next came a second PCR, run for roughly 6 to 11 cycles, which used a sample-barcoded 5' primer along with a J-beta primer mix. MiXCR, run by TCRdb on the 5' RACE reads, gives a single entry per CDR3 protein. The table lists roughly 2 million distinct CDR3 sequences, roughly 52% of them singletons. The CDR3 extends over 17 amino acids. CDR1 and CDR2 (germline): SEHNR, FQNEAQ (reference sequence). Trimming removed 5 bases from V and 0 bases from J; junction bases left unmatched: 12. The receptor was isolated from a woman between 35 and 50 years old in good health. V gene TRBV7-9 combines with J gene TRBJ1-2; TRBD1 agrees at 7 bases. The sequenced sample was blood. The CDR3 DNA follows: TGTGCCAGCAGCCCCAGGGGGGCCATGGAGGCTAACTATGGCTACACCTTC. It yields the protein CASSPRGAMEANYGYTF. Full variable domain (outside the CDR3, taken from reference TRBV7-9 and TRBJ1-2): DTGVSQNPRHKITKRGQNVTFRCDPISEHNRLYWYRQTLGQGPEFLTYFQNEAQLEKSRLLSDRFSAERPKGSFSTLEIQRTEQGDSAMYLCASSPRGAMEANYGYTFGSGTRLTVV.